The 7 T cell receptor beta chains below come from one sample, sequenced in a study of low-dose radiotherapy and immunotherapy resistance in tumors. Primers used for first-strand cDNA, a TRAV- and TRBV-specific set, covered both alpha and beta chains. The authors ran 20 PCR cycles to amplify TCRs with a constant-region primer and V-primer adapter. MiXCR, applied by TCRdb to the reads, yields one record per CDR3 protein. This sample carries around 79,000 distinct CDR3 sequences, 15% to 20% of them seen once, and the ten largest clones take around 6.3%. Specified time point: before trial treatment. The sequencing here drew on PBMCs, taken before treatment. The receptor set was obtained from a male donor with prostate cancer.

To note about this clonotype: This likely stems from a read error, as it lies one base from a far larger clone. J is TRBJ2-7 and V is TRBV5-1, with 10 positions matching TRBD1. Germline trimming cut 4 bases from V and 7 bases from J; bases unmatched to any gene: 14. Looked up from germline, CDR1 is SGHRS and CDR2 is YFSETQ. This CDR3 is built from 16 residues. The CDR3 spells CASSPGQGSSYNEQYF. DNA of the CDR3: TGCGCCAGCAGCCCGGGACAGGGGAGCTCCTACAATGAGCAGTACTTC.

This clonotype was recorded many times. The chain uses TRBV4-1 and TRBJ2-3; D is unresolved. This CDR3 has 13 residues. In germline, CDR1 is MGHRA, CDR2 YSYEKL. V was cut by 4 bases and J by 8 bases, with 13 bases left in between. CDR3 sequence: CASSPPIAGTQYF. DNA for the CDR3: TGCGCCAGCAGCCCCCCTATTGCCGGTACGCAGTATTTT.

This clonotype has ten or more counts. V usage is TRBV28 and J usage is TRBJ2-5; TRBD2 matches at 9 bases. The V and J ends lost 5 bases and 5 bases, in that order; junction bases with no gene match: 18. This CDR3 region has 18 residues. The germline gives CDR1 MDHEN, CDR2 SYDVKM. CDR3 sequence: CASSIAGLAREFAETQYF. The CDR3 coding sequence is TGTGCCAGCAGTATAGCGGGACTAGCCCGGGAGTTTGCGGAGACCCAGTACTTC.

This clonotype showed up many times. The V call is TRBV28, the J call TRBJ2-7, with 8 bases matching TRBD1. The ends lost 6 bases at V and 5 bases at J; junction bases unmatched: 12. Germline V gene lookup returns CDR1 MDHEN and CDR2 SYDVKM. The CDR3 sequence is 15 residues long. CDR3 loop: CASSPGGRVYHEQYF. CDR3 DNA: TGTGCCAGCAGCCCAGGGGGCAGGGTGTACCACGAGCAGTACTTC.

This clonotype was recorded at least ten times. This chain links TRBV6-2 or TRBV6-3 with TRBJ1-1; no reliable D call. Trimming shortened V by 6 bases and J by 6 bases, and 20 bases separated the two germline ends. Germline V CDR1 and CDR2: MNHEY, SVGEGT. This CDR3 spans 15 amino acids. The DNA of the CDR3 is TGTGCCAGCAGATTAGGCAGGATACTCTTCCCTGAAGCTTTCTTT. Translated: CASRLGRILFPEAFF.

The J gene is TRBJ2-3, the V gene TRBV5-1; D possibly corresponds to TRBD1 (7 bases). In germline, CDR1 is SGHRS, CDR2 YFSETQ. The length of the CDR3 is 15 residues. The V end was cut by 4 bases, the J end by 4 bases, with 16 bases between. In DNA form, the CDR3 reads TGCGCCAGCAGCACGGCGGGACAGAAATCAGATACGCAGTATTTT. This translates into CASSTAGQKSDTQYF.

This clonotype turned up a few times. This chain joins TRBV5-1 and TRBJ2-5, with 9 nucleotides matching TRBD1. The J segment lost 5 bases and the V segment lost 4 bases, leaving 6 bases of the junction unmatched. Per germline, CDR1 SGHRS and CDR2 YFSETQ. The CDR3 has 14 amino acids. The chain's CDR3 is CASSATGGMETQYF. CDR3 DNA: TGCGCCAGCAGCGCAACAGGGGGCATGGAGACCCAGTACTTC.